This is a list of T cell receptor beta chains from one sample in a study of shared clonotypes between healthy human individuals. Only in-frame clones appear in the TCRdb table, and some are missing; sequencing was by immunoSEQ multiplex PCR. The data contain about 2.1 million clones, just over 90% of them singletons. The sequencing sample was made of naive CD8+ T cells from PBMCs. These receptors came from a man aged 18 to 30 in good health. Some clones in this sample may be carry-over from other donors' samples. Each CDR3 is given with its conserved first and last residue. Each record gives: clone size, V gene, J gene, D gene, CDR3 protein, CDR3 DNA. D genes are given only for firm matches. Size is stated for part of the rows, as once, few or many counts, or as a class when the clone is expanded.

>NA|TRBV5-6|TRBJ1-2|NA
CASSLELGQGIYGYTF
TGTGCCAGCAGCTTGGAACTCGGGCAGGGAATCTATGGCTACACCTTC
>NA|TRBV28|TRBJ2-3|NA
CASSFSLKGGILDTQYF
TGTGCCAGCAGTTTCTCCCTAAAAGGGGGTATACTAGATACGCAGTATTTT
>NA|TRBV4-3|TRBJ2-2|NA
CASSQEGPGDLNTGELFF
TGCGCCAGCAGCCAAGAAGGCCCAGGGGACCTGAACACCGGGGAGCTGTTTTTT
>NA|TRBV7-9|TRBJ1-1|NA
CASSRSLNTEAFF
TGTGCCAGCAGCCGCAGCTTGAACACTGAAGCTTTCTTT
>NA|TRBV6-5|TRBJ2-7|TRBD1
CASSYSTGTDTYEQYF
TGTGCCAGCAGTTACTCAACGGGGACAGACACCTACGAGCAGTACTTC
>NA|TRBV5-1|TRBJ2-4|NA
CASSLEGARGKNIQYF
TGCGCCAGCAGCTTGGAAGGGGCTAGGGGCAAAAACATTCAGTACTTC
>NA|TRBV5-5|TRBJ1-5|NA
CASSLGPNQPQHF
TGTGCCAGCAGCTTGGGGCCCAATCAGCCCCAGCATTTT
>NA|TRBV7-8|TRBJ2-1|NA
CASSPRSNNEQFF
TGTGCCAGCAGCCCGCGATCGAACAATGAGCAGTTCTTC
>NA|TRBV11-2|TRBJ2-1|NA
CASSLGGGIEQFF
TGTGCCAGCAGCTTAGGCGGAGGGATTGAGCAGTTCTTC
>few|TRBV11-2|TRBJ2-1|NA
CASSLVNEQFF
TGTGCCAGCAGCTTAGTTAATGAGCAGTTCTTC
>NA|TRBV4-1|TRBJ2-7|NA
CASSQEHQTWGYEQYF
TGCGCCAGCAGCCAAGAACACCAGACCTGGGGGTACGAGCAGTACTTC
>once|TRBV6-4|TRBJ1-2|NA
CASSDSAYGYGYTF
TGTGCCAGCAGTGACTCGGCGTATGGCTATGGCTACACCTTC
>NA|TRBV4-3|TRBJ2-5|NA
CASSQDQTSRKETQYF
TGCGCCAGCAGCCAAGATCAGACCTCACGGAAGGAGACCCAGTACTTC
>once|TRBV11-2|TRBJ2-5|NA
CASSQDGWSQYF
TGTGCCAGCAGCCAGGACGGATGGTCCCAGTACTTC
>NA|TRBV27|TRBJ2-7|NA
CASRADSPYEQYF
TGTGCCAGCAGGGCGGACAGTCCCTACGAGCAGTACTTC
>NA|TRBV6-4|TRBJ2-3|NA
CASSPDGSSTDTQYF
TGTGCCAGCAGCCCGGACGGCAGTAGCACAGATACGCAGTATTTT
>NA|TRBV7-8|TRBJ2-3|NA
CASSLAALRTDTQYF
TGTGCCAGCAGTTTAGCGGCCCTGCGGACAGATACGCAGTATTTT
>NA|TRBV5-1|TRBJ2-5|TRBD2
CASSPLQRESQETQYF
TGCGCCAGCAGCCCCCTCCAGCGGGAGTCCCAAGAGACCCAGTACTTC
>NA|TRBV6-5|TRBJ1-3|TRBD1
CASSYSWTGEGNTIYF
TGTGCCAGCAGTTACTCCTGGACAGGGGAGGGAAACACCATATATTTT
>NA|TRBV4-3|TRBJ2-1|NA
CASSLGAGRYNEQFF
TGCGCCAGCAGCCTGGGTGCAGGTCGGTACAATGAGCAGTTCTTC
>NA|TRBV7-2|TRBJ2-1|TRBD2
CASSWTSGRDNEQFF
TGTGCCAGCAGCTGGACTAGCGGGAGAGACAATGAGCAGTTCTTC
>once|TRBV28|TRBJ2-7|TRBD2
CASSLAGGSYEQYF
TGTGCCAGCAGTTTGGCGGGAGGTAGCTACGAGCAGTACTTC
>NA|TRBV11-2|TRBJ2-5|NA
CASSIRGLETQYF
TGTGCCAGCAGCATAAGGGGCCTGGAGACCCAGTACTTC
>NA|TRBV14|TRBJ2-1|TRBD2
CASRLAGSGEQFF
TGTGCCAGCAGGCTAGCGGGATCGGGGGAGCAGTTCTTC
>NA|TRBV6-4|TRBJ2-1|TRBD2
CASSDRLAAYNEQFF
TGTGCCAGCAGTGATAGACTAGCGGCCTACAATGAGCAGTTCTTC
>NA|TRBV6-1|TRBJ1-2|NA
CASSEARGINYGYTF
TGTGCCAGCAGTGAAGCGCGTGGGATTAACTATGGCTACACCTTC
>NA|TRBV13|TRBJ1-2|TRBD1
CASSPFRQGGSSYTF
TGTGCCAGCAGCCCATTCAGACAGGGCGGATCTAGCTACACCTTC
>NA|TRBV4-3|TRBJ2-1|TRBD2
CASSLNRLAREQFF
TGCGCCAGCAGCTTAAATCGACTAGCTCGTGAGCAGTTCTTC
>NA|TRBV6-5|TRBJ2-1|NA
CASSYSGTAYNEQFF
TGTGCCAGCAGTTACTCGGGGACTGCCTACAATGAGCAGTTCTTC
>NA|TRBV18|TRBJ2-7|NA
CASSPQDAYEQYF
TGTGCCAGCTCACCACAGGACGCCTACGAGCAGTACTTC
>once|TRBV5-1|TRBJ2-7|TRBD2
CASSMAGRLAGLYEQYF
TGCGCCAGCAGCATGGCTGGGCGGTTAGCGGGACTCTACGAGCAGTACTTC
>NA|TRBV9|TRBJ2-2|NA
CASSVEEGRHTGELFF
TGTGCCAGCAGCGTAGAAGAAGGCAGGCACACCGGGGAGCTGTTTTTT
>NA|TRBV11-2|TRBJ1-2|NA
CASSHGPTDIVDYGYTF
TGTGCCAGCAGCCACGGGCCTACAGACATCGTTGACTATGGCTACACCTTC
>NA|TRBV27|TRBJ2-1|NA
CASSLSDRPPNNEQFF
TGTGCCAGCAGTTTATCGGATAGACCACCAAACAATGAGCAGTTCTTC
>few|TRBV13|TRBJ1-5|TRBD1
CASSLGTGMQPQHF
TGTGCCAGCAGCTTAGGGACAGGGATGCAGCCCCAGCATTTT
>NA|TRBV12-5|TRBJ1-1|NA
CASGLVRGTVNTEAFF
TGTGCTAGTGGTTTGGTACGAGGGACGGTGAACACTGAAGCTTTCTTT
>NA|TRBV10-3|TRBJ2-4|NA
CAISESGRGAKNIQYF
TGTGCCATCAGTGAGTCGGGTAGGGGGGCCAAAAACATTCAGTACTTC
>NA|TRBV4-1|TRBJ2-7|TRBD1
CASSQDRGDRRYEQYF
TGCGCCAGCAGCCAAGATAGGGGGGACAGGCGTTACGAGCAGTACTTC
>NA|TRBV5-1|TRBJ2-1|TRBD1
CASIIGTGGTDEQFF
TGCGCCAGCATCATCGGGACAGGGGGCACAGATGAGCAGTTCTTC
>NA|TRBV7-3|TRBJ2-1|NA
CASSPQVPARDYNEQFF
TGTGCCAGCAGCCCCCAAGTCCCAGCCCGCGATTACAATGAGCAGTTCTTC
>NA|TRBV15|TRBJ2-5|NA
CATSRAETQYF
TGTGCCACCAGCAGAGCAGAGACCCAGTACTTC
>NA|TRBV4-1|TRBJ2-7|NA
CASSQGLLAAQRHEQYF
TGCGCCAGCAGCCAAGGACTACTGGCAGCCCAGCGCCACGAGCAGTACTTC
>NA|TRBV6-1|TRBJ1-5|NA
CASSEAAGNSNQPQHF
TGTGCCAGCAGTGAAGCGGCAGGGAATAGCAATCAGCCCCAGCATTTT
>once|TRBV6-5|TRBJ1-1|TRBD1
CASSYRTGDFGTEAFF
TGTGCCAGCAGTTATCGGACAGGGGATTTTGGAACTGAAGCTTTCTTT